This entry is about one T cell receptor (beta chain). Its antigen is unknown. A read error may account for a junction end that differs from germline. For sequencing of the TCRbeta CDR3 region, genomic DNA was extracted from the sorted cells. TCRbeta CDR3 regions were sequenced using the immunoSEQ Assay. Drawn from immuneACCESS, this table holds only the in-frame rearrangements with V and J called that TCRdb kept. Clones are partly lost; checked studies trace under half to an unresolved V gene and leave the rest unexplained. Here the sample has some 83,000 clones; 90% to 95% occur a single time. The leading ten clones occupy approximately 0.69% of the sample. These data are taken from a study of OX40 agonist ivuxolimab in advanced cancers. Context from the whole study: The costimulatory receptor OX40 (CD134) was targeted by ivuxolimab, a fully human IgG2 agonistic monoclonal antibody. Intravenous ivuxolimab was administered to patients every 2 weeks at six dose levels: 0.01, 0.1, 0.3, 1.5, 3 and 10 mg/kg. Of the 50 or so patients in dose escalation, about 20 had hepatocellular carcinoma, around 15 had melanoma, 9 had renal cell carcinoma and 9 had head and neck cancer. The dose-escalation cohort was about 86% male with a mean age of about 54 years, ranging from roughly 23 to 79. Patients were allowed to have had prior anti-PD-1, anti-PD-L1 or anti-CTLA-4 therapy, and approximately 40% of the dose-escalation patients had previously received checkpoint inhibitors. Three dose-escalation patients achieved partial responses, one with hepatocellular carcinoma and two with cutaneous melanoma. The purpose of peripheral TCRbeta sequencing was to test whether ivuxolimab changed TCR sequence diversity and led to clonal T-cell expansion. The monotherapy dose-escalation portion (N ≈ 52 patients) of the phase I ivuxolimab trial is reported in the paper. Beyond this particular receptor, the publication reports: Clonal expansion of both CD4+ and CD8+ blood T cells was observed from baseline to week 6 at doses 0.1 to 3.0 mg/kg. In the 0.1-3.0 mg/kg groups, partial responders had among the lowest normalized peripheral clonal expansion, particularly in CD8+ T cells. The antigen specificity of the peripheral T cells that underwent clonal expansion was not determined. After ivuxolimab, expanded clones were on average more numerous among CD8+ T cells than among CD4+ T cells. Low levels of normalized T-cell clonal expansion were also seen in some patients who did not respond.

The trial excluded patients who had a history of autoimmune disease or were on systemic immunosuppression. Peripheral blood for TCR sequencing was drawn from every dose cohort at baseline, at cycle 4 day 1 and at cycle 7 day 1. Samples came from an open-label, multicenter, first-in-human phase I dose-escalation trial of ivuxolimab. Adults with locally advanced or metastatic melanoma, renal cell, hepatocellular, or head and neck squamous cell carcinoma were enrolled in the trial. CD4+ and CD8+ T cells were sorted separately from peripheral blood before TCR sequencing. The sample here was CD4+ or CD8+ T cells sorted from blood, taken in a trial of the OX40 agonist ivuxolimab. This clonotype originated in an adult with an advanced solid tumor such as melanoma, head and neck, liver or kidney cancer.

The CDR3 reads CASSSTAGNTIYF. The nucleotide sequence is TGTGCTAGCAGCTCGACTGCCGGAAACACCATATATTTT. Here the chain combines TRBV7-7 and TRBJ1-3; the D gene is not confidently resolved. The germline V gene (reference sequence) supplies CDR1 SSHAT and CDR2 FNYEAQ. The CDR3 has 13 amino acids, counting the end cysteine and phenylalanine. The entry retains the CDR3 DNA only, 39 bases that are in frame from base 1.